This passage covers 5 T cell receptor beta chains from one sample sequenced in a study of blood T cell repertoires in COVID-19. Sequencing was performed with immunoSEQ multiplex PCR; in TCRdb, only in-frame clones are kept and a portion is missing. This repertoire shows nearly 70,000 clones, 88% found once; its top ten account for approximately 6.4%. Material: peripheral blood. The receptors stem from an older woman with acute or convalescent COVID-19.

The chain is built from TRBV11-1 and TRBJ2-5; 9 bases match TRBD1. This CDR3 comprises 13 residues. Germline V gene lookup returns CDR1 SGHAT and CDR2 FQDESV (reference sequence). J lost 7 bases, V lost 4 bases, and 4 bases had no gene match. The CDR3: CASSWTGEGTQYF. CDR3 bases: TGTGCCAGCAGCTGGACAGGGGAAGGGACCCAGTACTTC.

CDR3 sequence: CASSPIQETQYF. The DNA of the CDR3 is TGTGCCAGCTCGCCAATACAAGAGACCCAGTACTTC. The chain is built from TRBV18 and TRBJ2-5; no clear D. V was trimmed by 6 bases and J by 2 bases, leaving 7 bases between them. The CDR3 sequence is 12 residues long. CDR1 is KGHSH, CDR2 LQKENI, per germline.

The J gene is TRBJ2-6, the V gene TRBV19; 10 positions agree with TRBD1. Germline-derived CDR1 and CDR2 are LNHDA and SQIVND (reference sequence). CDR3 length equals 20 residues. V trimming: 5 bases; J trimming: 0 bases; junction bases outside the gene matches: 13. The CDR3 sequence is CASSFTIRTGGSSGANVLTF. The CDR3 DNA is TGTGCCAGTAGTTTCACTATCCGGACAGGGGGGTCCTCTGGGGCCAACGTCCTGACTTTC. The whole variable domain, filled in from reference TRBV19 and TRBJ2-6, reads DGGITQSPKYLFRKEGQNVTLSCEQNLNHDAMYWYRQDPGQGLRLIYYSQIVNDFQKGDIAEGYSVSREKKESFPLTVTSAQKNPTAFYLCASSFTIRTGGSSGANVLTFGAGSRLTVL.

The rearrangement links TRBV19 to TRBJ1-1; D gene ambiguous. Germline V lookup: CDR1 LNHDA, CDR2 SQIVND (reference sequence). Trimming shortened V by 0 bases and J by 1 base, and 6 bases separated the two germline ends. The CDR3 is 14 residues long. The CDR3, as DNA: TGTGCCAGTAGTATAGATCCGGGGAACACTGAAGCTTTCTTT. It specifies CASSIDPGNTEAFF.

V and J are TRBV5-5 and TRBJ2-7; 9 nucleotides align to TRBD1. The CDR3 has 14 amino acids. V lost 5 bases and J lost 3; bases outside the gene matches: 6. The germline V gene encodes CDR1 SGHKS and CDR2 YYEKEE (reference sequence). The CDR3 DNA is TGTGCCAGCAGGCCCGCGACAGGGGGCTACGAGCAGTACTTC. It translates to CASRPATGGYEQYF.